This T cell receptor (beta chain) is drawn from a study of cytomegalovirus exposure and HLA in healthy donors (dated by TCRdb to about 2017). Regarding the study in general: In an earlier analysis of under 750 of the donors, under 300 Gb of sequence data and 100 million or so unique TCR beta sequences from 150 million to 200 million T cells were reported. A later analysis re-analyzed previously published TCR beta repertoires from hundreds of donors and added high-resolution HLA genotyping to study TCR occurrence patterns. The aim of the study was to test whether cataloging public T cell receptors could identify signatures of past pathogen exposure. Class I and class II HLA loci were covered by the typing at four-digit resolution. Roughly 5 DR-DQ haplotypes were handled as single units for association and clustering because linkage in the cohort was strong. The study combined high-throughput TCR immunosequencing, statistical association of individual TCRs with disease status, and machine learning to predict cytomegalovirus infection status. Rather than drawing on any new phenotypic data, the later analysis identified candidate immune exposures from TCR beta sequences and the way those sequences occurred across donors. The T cell repertoires of around 670 subjects were profiled by immunosequencing and related to cytomegalovirus serostatus. An early release covering just under 650 HLA-typed donors comprised about 320 gigabases of sequencing data and around 86 million unique TCR sequences. All discovery cohort repertoires had been generated using a single sequencing platform. Along with the roughly 670-subject first cohort, a separate validation cohort of 120 different subjects was used. Alongside the repertoire data, information on donor age, sex, ethnicity and CMV serostatus was compiled. The number of donors typed differed by locus, with roughly 620-640 for A, B, C, DRB1 and DQB1, around 500 for DQA1, approximately 570 for DPA1, and some 440 for DPB1. Among the roughly 400 genotyped donors, around 81% belonged to the genetic ancestry cluster associated with self-reported Caucasian donors. To decide whether each TCR beta V gene segment behaved as functional or pseudogenic, an earlier analysis of some 600 of the donors relied on high-throughput TCR beta sequencing. In a later genetic analysis, genome-wide SNP genotypes for about three fifths of the roughly 670 donors were used, and that subset was treated as a discovery cohort. Across roughly 420 genotyped donors of the cohort, an average of approximately 240,000 unique TCR beta nucleotide sequences per donor were sequenced, and roughly 20% of those sequences were non-productive.

The CDR3 has 14 amino acids, counting the end cysteine and phenylalanine. Only the CDR3 DNA is retained, 42 bases long and in frame from the first base. The germline V end is reduced by 5 bases and the J end by 2 bases; junction bases left unmatched: 3. Sequences MNHEY (CDR1) and SVGAGI (CDR2) are obtained from the germline V gene. Library preparation was by the immunoSEQ multiplex PCR assay. The multiplex PCR relied on a mix of 60 forward primers for TCR Vbeta segments and 13 reverse primers for TCR Jbeta segments. The CDR3 region of rearranged TCR beta genes was amplified from genomic DNA with a multiplex PCR assay. The amplified TCR beta libraries were sequenced on the Illumina HiSeq System as 87-base-pair reads. On the study's bioinformatics: A later analysis tallied 80 million to 95 million unique TCR beta chains across the 600 to 700 repertoires, and some 10 million of those chains were shared by two or more donors. A nearest-neighbor algorithm error-corrected the raw reads and collapsed the reads into unique sequences, merging closely related sequences to remove PCR and sequencing errors. Alignment of CDR3 sequences to IMGT reference sequences was used to assign V, D and J gene segments. For a sequence to be retained, a match of at least six nucleotides to both a V gene segment and a J gene segment was required. Rearrangements were classified as productive when the CDR3 lacked stop codons and remained in frame with V and J, and all other rearrangements were classified as non-productive. CDR3 was defined according to IMGT convention as the region running from the second conserved V-encoded cysteine to the conserved J-encoded phenylalanine. In an earlier analysis of around 570 of the donors, sequences lacking an unambiguous match to a single V gene segment were excluded. In an earlier analysis of around 600 of the donors, V segments were called functional above 56.7% productive rearrangements and were called segregating when the between-donor standard deviation exceeded 5%. A statistical classification framework was built for diagnosing cytomegalovirus status from the catalog of TCR beta chain sequences. A later analysis assigned V and J genes by comparing TCR nucleotide sequences with IMGT/GENE-DB human TR gene sequences. In a later analysis, CDR3 sequences and most-parsimonious VDJ recombination scenarios were assigned using the TCRdist pipeline. In a later analysis, each TCR beta chain was defined by its CDR3 amino acid sequence together with its V-gene family, and reads lacking a unique V-gene family were excluded. To address suspected cross-contamination and a sequencing artifact, a later analysis removed 550 to 750 highly shared, low-generation-probability nucleotide sequences. A later analysis calculated a clonal expansion index for each public chain from normalized within-repertoire ranks of inferred template counts. In a later analysis, generation probabilities were computed using a VDJ recombination model fitted to out-of-frame rearrangements, and the results were checked against IGoR. A later analysis scored TCR-TCR, TCR-HLA and TCR-CMV co-occurrence with hypergeometric tests, applying a repertoire-size bias correction to TCR pairs. In a later analysis, false discovery rates were estimated by permuting HLA or CMV assignments 20 times. In a later analysis, co-occurring TCRs were grouped using DBSCAN, and TCRdist sequence similarity was added for clustering within HLA-allele-positive subsets. Co-occurrence clustering excluded repertoires with fewer than 30,000 or more than 120,000 public chains, plus five with anomalous nucleotide sharing. Sourced from immuneACCESS, this table was stored by TCRdb with only in-frame sequences that have V and J called. A share of the clones is absent; for the studies checked, an unresolved V gene accounts for under half, and the remainder has no known explanation. That table gives V, J and clone size, and the DNA gave D and trimming. This sample gives under 200,000 clones in total; roughly four fifths of them show up just once. The top ten hold just over 3% of the sample.

For this clone: This clone's antigen is unknown. No base qualities exist here, and no much larger clone lies one base off it.

Summary of the overall study and its limitations: When HLA alleles, especially DR and DQ, strongly co-occurred, attributing TCR associations to individual alleles was difficult. The cohort was sequenced for TCR beta chains only, and without alpha or paired-chain data the features that could be detected were limited. Across donors, most TCR sequences were observed very rarely, whereas some public TCRs were present in many individuals. Immune exposure information for the cohort was limited to CMV serostatus. In a later analysis, several top co-occurrence clusters were reported to appear linked to parvovirus B19, influenza, CMV and Epstein-Barr virus. Because some donors lacked HLA typing at each locus, the association tests relied only on the typed subset. A later analysis found that most CMV-associated TCR beta chains appeared HLA-restricted, with HLA associations seemingly driven largely by CMV exposure. Some IMGT-functional V segments, including TRBV6-2 and TRBV6-3, could not be told apart with the 87-base-pair reads, so those segments were excluded. In a later analysis, the rate of TCR association differed among HLA loci, with DRB1 alleles having the most associated TCRs and HLA-C alleles having the fewest. Linkage disequilibrium might explain the correlated functional status among segregating V segments, but an unknown experimental factor could not be excluded. According to a later genetic analysis, donors in an Asian-associated ancestry cluster had fewer N-insertions in productive TCRs than the roughly 660-donor mean. In vitro tests confirmed that a few of the cytomegalovirus-associated TCR beta chains recognize cytomegalovirus antigens. A later genetic analysis associated a missense DCLRE1C variant with V-gene and J-gene trimming of TCR beta chains, and an independent cohort replicated the association. The presence/absence analyses assumed that sequencing depth was roughly uniform across donors, and that assumption may not be true. A later analysis associated 16,951 TCR beta sequences with specific HLA alleles at a false discovery rate of 0.05. A further reported finding was that TCR beta sequences accurately predicted the HLA-A and HLA-B alleles for most subjects in the first cohort. The classifier was reported to diagnose cytomegalovirus status with high specificity and sensitivity in both the original cohort and the validation cohort. In a later analysis, HLA-associated TCR beta chains were found to be more clonally expanded and to have lower generation probabilities than equally common non-associated chains. Broadly in line with IMGT annotations, most TCR beta V segments showed up in productive rearrangements about 87% or about 30% of the time in an earlier analysis of around 550 of the donors. The authors suggested that the approach could potentially be generalized to other disease states and immunological phenotypes. Because counts were too low, more than 15 rarely observed V segments, including chromosome 9 orphons, were excluded from the earlier analysis of 587 of the donors. The study listed 164 TCR beta chains as associated with cytomegalovirus. A cluster of highly shared sequence variants was judged likely to be a technical artifact of the sequencing pipeline.

The cohort was made up of 666 healthy bone marrow donors. At the time of sampling, all cohort members were nominally healthy, though unrecorded immune exposures were likely present. The donor was CMV seronegative and belonged to the group of under 400 seronegative cohort members. Each donor provided a peripheral blood sample, and peripheral blood mononuclear cells were used for TCR beta sequencing. Genomic DNA was extracted from the blood cell samples with the Qiagen DNeasy Blood Extraction Kit. The chain employs TRBV6-5 and TRBJ1-5; 7 bases in the junction line up with TRBD1. The source material was PBMCs. The sequence was collected from a woman between 35 and 50 years old in good health and CMV-seronegative. The CDR3 protein: CASSADRGNQPQHF. The nucleotides read TGTGCCAGCAGTGCAGACAGGGGCAATCAGCCCCAGCATTTT.